One and the same sample provided the 9 T cell receptor beta chains below, sequenced in a study of T cell responses to AZD1222 COVID-19 vaccine (dated by TCRdb to the early 2020s). The time point label, as the study defines it: about 28 days (+/-7) after the second vaccine dose. Library generation was performed with the immunoSEQ multiplex PCR assay. TCRdb retrieved this table from immuneACCESS and kept in-frame rearrangements only. Not all clones are present; in checked studies, unresolved V genes account for under half, and no reason is known for the remainder. The sample data list roughly 120,000 clones, and about 87% of these were observed just once. Around 4% of the sample is taken by the ten largest. The specimen was peripheral blood, collected 28 days after the second AZD1222 dose. The receptors stem from an adult who received the AZD1222 COVID-19 vaccine.

The gene calls are TRBV5-6 and TRBJ2-1; 10 bases match TRBD2. Trimming cost V 4 bases and J 4 bases; bases outside gene matches: 5. CDR3 size: 15 residues. From germline, CDR1 is SGHDT and CDR2 YYEEEE. CDR3: CASSPTSGTYNEQFF. In DNA form, the CDR3 reads TGTGCCAGCAGCCCTACTAGCGGGACTTACAATGAGCAGTTCTTC. Full variable domain (missing parts from reference TRBV5-6 and TRBJ2-1): DAGVTQSPTHLIKTRGQQVTLRCSPKSGHDTVSWYQQALGQGPQFIFQYYEEEERQRGNFPDRFSGHQFPNYSSELNVNALLLGDSALYLCASSPTSGTYNEQFFGPGTRLTVL.

Concerning this clone: Possible read error: a much larger clone is one base away. The sample has other DNA sequences that encode this CDR3 too. The V and J genes are TRBV27 and TRBJ1-6; D unclear. This CDR3 is built from 12 residues. V was shortened by 5 bases and J by 7 bases, with 6 bases between the two germline ends. The germline CDR1 and CDR2 sequences are MNHEY and SMNVEV (reference sequence). The CDR3 DNA follows: TGTGCCAGCAGTCCCATAAATTCACCCCTCCACTTT. Translating it yields CASSPINSPLHF.

J is TRBJ1-5 and V is TRBV9, with TRBD1 identical over 7 bases. The V gene end was trimmed by 3 bases and the J gene end by 0 bases; junction bases not matched to a gene: 3. Germline V CDR1 and CDR2: SGDLS, YYNGEE. The CDR3 has 15 residues. The CDR3: CASSAGGISNQPQHF. As DNA, the CDR3 is TGTGCCAGCAGCGCAGGGGGGATTAGCAATCAGCCCCAGCATTTT. Using reference TRBV9 and TRBJ1-5 for the parts outside the CDR3, the full variable domain is DSGVTQTPKHLITATGQRVTLRCSPRSGDLSVYWYQQSLDQGLQFLIQYYNGEERAKGNILERFSAQQFPDLHSELNLSSLELGDSALYFCASSAGGISNQPQHFGDGTRLSIL.

This clone came up a few times. This chain joins TRBV19 and TRBJ2-1; D ambiguous. CDR1 LNHDA and CDR2 SQIVND come from the germline V gene (reference sequence). V was pared by 5 bases and J by 8 bases, with 13 bases between. CDR3 length equals 13 residues. The CDR3 nucleotides are TGTGCCAGTAGTGAAAGGGAATGGGATGAGCAGTTCTTC. Protein: CASSEREWDEQFF.

The chain uses TRBV6-5 and TRBJ1-5; 7 bases map to TRBD1. Germline values: CDR1 MNHEY, CDR2 SVGAGI. Unmatched junction bases numbered 5, after V lost 6 bases and J lost 6 bases. The CDR3 runs 13 residues. CDR3 nucleotide sequence: TGTGCCAGCAGGATCACAGGGGTTCAGCCCCAGCATTTT. Protein product: CASRITGVQPQHF.

The CDR3 bases are TGTGCCAGTAGTTCCCACAGGACCTCTGAAGCTTTCTTT. Translation gives CASSSHRTSEAFF. The chain couples TRBV19 to TRBJ1-1, with TRBD1 as a possible D gene (5 bases). The CDR3 is made up of 13 amino acids. The V and J ends lost 5 bases and 6 bases respectively, with 13 bases between them. CDR1 is LNHDA, CDR2 SQIVND, per germline (reference sequence). The full variable domain, with the rest looked up from reference TRBV19 and TRBJ1-1, is DGGITQSPKYLFRKEGQNVTLSCEQNLNHDAMYWYRQDPGQGLRLIYYSQIVNDFQKGDIAEGYSVSREKKESFPLTVTSAQKNPTAFYLCASSSHRTSEAFFGQGTRLTVV.

The chain has TRBV7-8 and TRBJ2-3; 11 bases are shared with TRBD2. Looked up from germline, CDR1 is SGHVS and CDR2 is FQNEAQ. V dropped 5 bases and J dropped 6; count of bases not matched to a gene: 16. The CDR3 is made up of 18 amino acids. In nucleotides, the CDR3 is TGTGCCAGCAGCCAACAATCAACTAGCGGGGGCTCCCCGGATACGCAGTATTTT. Encoded protein: CASSQQSTSGGSPDTQYF.

The J gene is TRBJ2-6, the V gene TRBV7-8, with D tentatively TRBD2 (5 bases). V lost 0 bases and J lost 2, with 8 bases in between. The CDR3 has 16 amino acids. The germline V gene encodes CDR1 SGHVS and CDR2 FQNEAQ. Here the CDR3 DNA reads TGTGCCAGCAGCTTAGCGCGAGGGACTGGGGCCAACGTCCTGACTTTC. As protein: CASSLARGTGANVLTF.

The chain recombines TRBV28 with TRBJ1-1; D gene uncertain. This CDR3 is 14 amino acids long. V lost 3 bases and J lost 4, with 12 bases in between. The germline V gene encodes CDR1 MDHEN and CDR2 SYDVKM. The CDR3 region has the DNA TGTGCCAGCAGTTTCCCTTCTTGGGGCACTGAAGCTTTCTTT. This gives the protein CASSFPSWGTEAFF.